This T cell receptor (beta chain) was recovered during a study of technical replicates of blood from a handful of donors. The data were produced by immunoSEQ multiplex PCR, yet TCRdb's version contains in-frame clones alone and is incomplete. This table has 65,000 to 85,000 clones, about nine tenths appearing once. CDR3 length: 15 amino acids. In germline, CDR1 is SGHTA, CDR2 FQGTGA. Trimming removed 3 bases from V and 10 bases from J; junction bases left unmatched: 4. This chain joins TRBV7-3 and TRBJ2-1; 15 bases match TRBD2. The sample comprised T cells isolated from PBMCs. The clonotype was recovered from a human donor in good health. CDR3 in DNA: TGTGCCAGCAGCTTGGGACTAGCGGGAGGTGACGAGCAGTTCTTC. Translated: CASSLGLAGGDEQFF.